This is a list of T cell receptor beta chains from one sample in a study of T cells in Graves' hyperthyroidism and ophthalmopathy. TCRdb used MiXCR to reprocess the multiplex PCR reads, holding one entry per CDR3 protein. The data contain about 380,000 distinct CDR3 sequences, around a sixth of them singletons. Sequencing was performed on blood. Every receptor here comes from a man between 18 and 35 years old with Graves' ophthalmopathy. Each CDR3 is given with its conserved first and last residue. Fields, in order: J gene, clone size, V gene, D gene, CDR3 protein, CDR3 DNA. The D gene is left open where the match is weak. Where a row states a size, it is once, few, many or the class of an expanded clone; other rows omit it.

J gene: TRBJ1-2
clone size: many
V gene: TRBV3-1
D gene: TRBD1
CDR3 protein: CASSPGQNVYGYTF
CDR3 DNA: TGTGCCAGCAGCCCGGGACAGAACGTCTATGGCTACACCTTC

J gene: TRBJ1-2
clone size: many
V gene: TRBV20-1
D gene: -
CDR3 protein: CSARVRAIDGYTF
CDR3 DNA: TGCAGTGCTAGAGTCAGGGCAATCGATGGCTACACCTTC

J gene: TRBJ1-4
clone size: many
V gene: TRBV27
D gene: -
CDR3 protein: CASSSGQFNEKLFF
CDR3 DNA: TGTGCCAGCAGTTCCGGACAGTTTAATGAAAAACTGTTTTTT

J gene: TRBJ2-1
clone size: many
V gene: TRBV7-3
D gene: -
CDR3 protein: CASSLNAGSSYNEQFF
CDR3 DNA: TGTGCCAGCAGCTTAAACGCAGGGAGCTCCTACAATGAGCAGTTCTTC

J gene: TRBJ1-3
clone size: few
V gene: TRBV5-1
D gene: -
CDR3 protein: CASSLRSQGHTIYF
CDR3 DNA: TGCGCCAGCAGCTTAAGATCACAGGGTCACACCATATATTTT

J gene: TRBJ1-5
clone size: -
V gene: TRBV24-1
D gene: -
CDR3 protein: CATSDWTDSYNQPQHF
CDR3 DNA: TGTGCCACCAGTGATTGGACGGACAGCTACAATCAGCCCCAGCATTTT

J gene: TRBJ2-3
clone size: many
V gene: TRBV6-1
D gene: TRBD2
CDR3 protein: CAVGLAGGGTDTQYF
CDR3 DNA: TGTGCAGTGGGACTAGCGGGGGGGGGCACAGATACGCAGTATTTT

J gene: TRBJ1-4
clone size: many
V gene: TRBV27
D gene: TRBD1
CDR3 protein: CASSPDRRTGVQTNEKLFF
CDR3 DNA: TGTGCCAGCAGCCCAGATCGGAGGACAGGGGTTCAGACTAATGAAAAACTGTTTTTT

J gene: TRBJ2-1
clone size: many
V gene: TRBV5-1
D gene: TRBD2
CDR3 protein: CASNQGQLAGDNEQFF
CDR3 DNA: TGCGCCAGTAACCAGGGGCAACTAGCGGGGGATAATGAGCAGTTCTTC

J gene: TRBJ2-3
clone size: -
V gene: TRBV2
D gene: TRBD2
CDR3 protein: CASATSGGLTDTQYF
CDR3 DNA: TGTGCCAGTGCGACTAGCGGGGGACTCACAGATACGCAGTATTTT

J gene: TRBJ1-6
clone size: many
V gene: TRBV12-3/TRBV12-4
D gene: -
CDR3 protein: CASSSKGQGNSPLHF
CDR3 DNA: TGTGCCAGCAGCTCCAAGGGTCAGGGGAATTCACCCCTCCACTTT

J gene: TRBJ1-1
clone size: many
V gene: TRBV28
D gene: -
CDR3 protein: CASSIPGDTEAFF
CDR3 DNA: TGTGCCAGCAGTATTCCGGGGGACACTGAAGCTTTCTTT

J gene: TRBJ1-2
clone size: few
V gene: TRBV15
D gene: TRBD1
CDR3 protein: CATSRGGQGANYGYTF
CDR3 DNA: TGTGCCACCAGCAGAGGGGGACAGGGGGCCAACTATGGCTACACCTTC

J gene: TRBJ1-5
clone size: -
V gene: TRBV18
D gene: -
CDR3 protein: CASSPGGGAQPQHF
CDR3 DNA: TGTGCCAGCTCACCGGGGGGTGGGGCTCAGCCCCAGCATTTT

J gene: TRBJ2-7
clone size: many
V gene: TRBV18
D gene: -
CDR3 protein: CASSSTGTSYEQYF
CDR3 DNA: TGTGCCAGCTCATCCACCGGGACATCCTACGAGCAGTACTTC

J gene: TRBJ2-1
clone size: many
V gene: TRBV11-2
D gene: -
CDR3 protein: CASSLGTTWNEQFF
CDR3 DNA: TGTGCCAGCAGCTTAGGGACTACCTGGAATGAGCAGTTCTTC

J gene: TRBJ1-5
clone size: -
V gene: TRBV6-1
D gene: TRBD1
CDR3 protein: CASRTGQGDYSNQPQHF
CDR3 DNA: TGTGCCAGCAGAACGGGACAGGGTGATTATAGCAATCAGCCCCAGCATTTT

J gene: TRBJ2-3
clone size: many
V gene: TRBV7-2
D gene: TRBD2
CDR3 protein: CASSLASGVGYF
CDR3 DNA: TGTGCCAGCAGCTTAGCTAGCGGGGTGGGGTATTTT

J gene: TRBJ2-7
clone size: many
V gene: TRBV5-5
D gene: TRBD2
CDR3 protein: CASAGTSGGRTYEQYF
CDR3 DNA: TGTGCCAGCGCCGGGACTAGCGGGGGGAGGACCTACGAGCAGTACTTC

J gene: TRBJ2-1
clone size: many
V gene: TRBV6-1
D gene: TRBD2
CDR3 protein: CASSPGTTYNEQFF
CDR3 DNA: TGTGCCAGCAGTCCAGGGACTACCTACAATGAGCAGTTCTTC

J gene: TRBJ1-1
clone size: many
V gene: TRBV20-1
D gene: -
CDR3 protein: CSARLPQTGNTEAFF
CDR3 DNA: TGCAGTGCTAGACTACCACAGACAGGAAACACTGAAGCTTTCTTT

J gene: TRBJ1-1
clone size: few
V gene: TRBV6-1
D gene: -
CDR3 protein: CASSDFTLDGRRGDTEAFF
CDR3 DNA: TGTGCCAGCAGTGACTTTACATTAGACGGACGCAGAGGGGACACTGAAGCTTTCTTT

J gene: TRBJ2-1
clone size: many
V gene: TRBV7-3
D gene: TRBD2
CDR3 protein: CASSFQGLAGEQFF
CDR3 DNA: TGTGCCAGCAGCTTCCAGGGACTAGCGGGTGAGCAGTTCTTC

J gene: TRBJ2-1
clone size: few
V gene: TRBV9
D gene: TRBD1
CDR3 protein: CASRKGTGTGVLRGEQFF
CDR3 DNA: TGTGCCAGCAGGAAAGGAACCGGCACAGGGGTTCTACGGGGTGAGCAGTTCTTC

J gene: TRBJ2-1
clone size: few
V gene: TRBV5-5
D gene: -
CDR3 protein: CASSLAPQGSYNEQFF
CDR3 DNA: TGTGCCAGCAGCTTGGCCCCACAGGGTTCCTACAATGAGCAGTTCTTC

J gene: TRBJ2-5
clone size: many
V gene: TRBV6-5
D gene: -
CDR3 protein: CASSYGGREETQYF
CDR3 DNA: TGTGCCAGCAGTTACGGTGGTAGGGAAGAGACCCAGTACTTC

J gene: TRBJ2-1
clone size: once
V gene: TRBV28
D gene: TRBD2
CDR3 protein: CASSLLAGASNEQFF
CDR3 DNA: TGTGCCAGCAGTTTATTAGCGGGGGCCTCCAATGAGCAGTTCTTC

J gene: TRBJ1-1
clone size: few
V gene: TRBV29-1
D gene: TRBD1
CDR3 protein: CSVRQGWAEAFF
CDR3 DNA: TGCAGCGTGAGACAGGGGTGGGCTGAAGCTTTCTTT

J gene: TRBJ2-3
clone size: -
V gene: TRBV4-1
D gene: -
CDR3 protein: CASSQVAPTSDTQYF
CDR3 DNA: TGCGCCAGCAGCCAAGTGGCCCCGACCTCGGATACGCAGTATTTT

J gene: TRBJ2-7
clone size: many
V gene: TRBV20-1
D gene: TRBD1
CDR3 protein: CSARAGQDYYEQYF
CDR3 DNA: TGCAGTGCTAGGGCGGGACAGGACTACTACGAGCAGTACTTC

J gene: TRBJ2-7
clone size: many
V gene: TRBV7-9
D gene: -
CDR3 protein: CASSLGPTGDEQYF
CDR3 DNA: TGTGCCAGCAGCTTAGGCCCCACAGGCGACGAGCAGTACTTC

J gene: TRBJ2-7
clone size: few
V gene: TRBV14
D gene: TRBD2
CDR3 protein: CASSQGLAGAAVAYEQYF
CDR3 DNA: TGTGCCAGCAGCCAAGGGCTAGCGGGGGCAGCCGTGGCCTACGAGCAGTACTTC

J gene: TRBJ2-6
clone size: few
V gene: TRBV28
D gene: -
CDR3 protein: CASSSGSGANVLTF
CDR3 DNA: TGTGCCTCCTCGTCGGGGAGTGGGGCCAACGTCCTGACTTTC

J gene: TRBJ2-3
clone size: many
V gene: TRBV7-9
D gene: -
CDR3 protein: CASSGYGQRGADTQYF
CDR3 DNA: TGTGCCAGCAGCGGGTACGGACAGAGGGGGGCAGATACGCAGTATTTT

J gene: TRBJ2-1
clone size: many
V gene: TRBV11-3
D gene: TRBD1
CDR3 protein: CASSLDRGLYNEQFF
CDR3 DNA: TGTGCCAGCAGCTTAGACAGGGGGCTCTACAATGAGCAGTTCTTC

J gene: TRBJ2-3
clone size: many
V gene: TRBV3-1
D gene: -
CDR3 protein: CASSPTQGLTDTQYF
CDR3 DNA: TGTGCCAGCAGTCCTACGCAGGGTCTCACAGATACGCAGTATTTT

J gene: TRBJ2-5
clone size: many
V gene: TRBV7-8
D gene: -
CDR3 protein: CASSLEVGPQETQYF
CDR3 DNA: TGTGCCAGCAGCTTAGAGGTGGGACCTCAAGAGACCCAGTACTTC

J gene: TRBJ2-1
clone size: -
V gene: TRBV6-1
D gene: -
CDR3 protein: CASSRGFSNEQFF
CDR3 DNA: TGTGCCAGCAGCCGAGGGTTTTCCAATGAGCAGTTCTTC

J gene: TRBJ2-7
clone size: few
V gene: TRBV27
D gene: TRBD2
CDR3 protein: CASSLSVAGGSYEQYF
CDR3 DNA: TGTGCCAGCAGTTTATCAGTAGCGGGGGGTTCCTACGAGCAGTACTTC

J gene: TRBJ2-1
clone size: many
V gene: TRBV7-9
D gene: -
CDR3 protein: CASSLAREQFF
CDR3 DNA: TGTGCCAGCAGCCTAGCCCGGGAGCAGTTCTTC

J gene: TRBJ2-2
clone size: -
V gene: TRBV15
D gene: -
CDR3 protein: CATSMRGGTGELFF
CDR3 DNA: TGTGCCACCAGCATGAGAGGGGGGACCGGGGAGCTGTTTTTT

J gene: TRBJ1-6
clone size: few
V gene: TRBV20-1
D gene: TRBD1
CDR3 protein: CSARGQGSSYNSPLHF
CDR3 DNA: TGCAGTGCTAGGGGACAGGGGAGCTCCTATAATTCACCCCTCCACTTT

J gene: TRBJ2-3
clone size: many
V gene: TRBV5-1
D gene: -
CDR3 protein: CASSLGEISTDTQYF
CDR3 DNA: TGCGCCAGCAGCTTGGGAGAAATTAGCACAGATACGCAGTATTTT

J gene: TRBJ1-5
clone size: few
V gene: TRBV7-9
D gene: -
CDR3 protein: CASSRDGLQPQHF
CDR3 DNA: TGTGCCAGCAGCAGGGACGGACTTCAGCCCCAGCATTTT

J gene: TRBJ2-3
clone size: few
V gene: TRBV3-1
D gene: TRBD2
CDR3 protein: CASSQVASGGASDTQYF
CDR3 DNA: TGTGCCAGCAGCCAAGTGGCTAGCGGGGGGGCTTCAGATACGCAGTATTTT

J gene: TRBJ1-6
clone size: -
V gene: TRBV6-1
D gene: -
CDR3 protein: CASSYVVGPVNNSPLHF
CDR3 DNA: TGTGCCAGCAGTTACGTGGTGGGGCCCGTGAACAATTCACCCCTCCACTTT

J gene: TRBJ2-3
clone size: many
V gene: TRBV7-3
D gene: TRBD2
CDR3 protein: CASSLRGTTSGGGTDTQYF
CDR3 DNA: TGTGCCAGCAGCTTAAGGGGGACTACTAGCGGGGGCGGCACAGATACGCAGTATTTT

J gene: TRBJ1-1
clone size: -
V gene: TRBV2
D gene: TRBD1
CDR3 protein: CASTSDRGRLMNTEAFF
CDR3 DNA: TGTGCCAGCACCTCGGACAGGGGCCGTCTCATGAACACTGAAGCTTTCTTT

J gene: TRBJ2-1
clone size: many
V gene: TRBV6-2/TRBV6-3
D gene: TRBD1
CDR3 protein: CAGGSGQDFNEQFF
CDR3 DNA: TGTGCCGGAGGGTCGGGACAGGATTTCAATGAGCAGTTCTTC

J gene: TRBJ2-2
clone size: -
V gene: TRBV10-3
D gene: TRBD1
CDR3 protein: CAITGTAGELFF
CDR3 DNA: TGTGCCATCACCGGGACAGCCGGGGAGCTGTTTTTT

J gene: TRBJ1-2
clone size: few
V gene: TRBV20-1
D gene: TRBD1
CDR3 protein: CSAEGAGQGIYGYTF
CDR3 DNA: TGCAGTGCTGAGGGGGCGGGACAGGGGATTTATGGCTACACCTTC

J gene: TRBJ1-2
clone size: -
V gene: TRBV2
D gene: TRBD1
CDR3 protein: CASSEPGQGGPYGYTF
CDR3 DNA: TGTGCCAGCAGTGAACCGGGACAGGGGGGGCCTTATGGCTACACCTTC

J gene: TRBJ1-1
clone size: few
V gene: TRBV9
D gene: -
CDR3 protein: CASSVGPLNTEAFF
CDR3 DNA: TGTGCCAGCAGCGTAGGACCCCTGAACACTGAAGCTTTCTTT

J gene: TRBJ1-5
clone size: few
V gene: TRBV27
D gene: -
CDR3 protein: CASRSAGINQPQHF
CDR3 DNA: TGTGCCAGCAGGTCGGCGGGTATCAATCAGCCCCAGCATTTT

J gene: TRBJ2-3
clone size: many
V gene: TRBV2
D gene: TRBD1
CDR3 protein: CASRESRTGASTDTQYF
CDR3 DNA: TGTGCCAGCAGGGAGTCCCGGACAGGGGCTAGCACAGATACGCAGTATTTT

J gene: TRBJ2-7
clone size: -
V gene: TRBV3-1
D gene: -
CDR3 protein: CASTQGKTLSYEQYF
CDR3 DNA: TGTGCCAGCACCCAGGGTAAGACACTCTCCTACGAGCAGTACTTC

J gene: TRBJ2-7
clone size: -
V gene: TRBV20-1
D gene: -
CDR3 protein: CSATPGGGGFSYEQYF
CDR3 DNA: TGCAGTGCTACCCCGGGAGGAGGGGGTTTCTCCTACGAGCAGTACTTC

J gene: TRBJ2-1
clone size: few
V gene: TRBV7-3
D gene: -
CDR3 protein: CASSLSGGQNEQFF
CDR3 DNA: TGTGCCAGCAGCTTATCAGGGGGGCAGAATGAGCAGTTCTTC

J gene: TRBJ2-7
clone size: many
V gene: TRBV12-3/TRBV12-4
D gene: TRBD1
CDR3 protein: CASRGYSNRGISYEQYF
CDR3 DNA: TGTGCCAGCAGGGGATATTCTAACAGGGGGATCTCCTACGAGCAGTACTTC